The 26 T cell receptor beta chains listed next were all sequenced from one sample in a study of early T cells in non-severe SARS-CoV-2 infection. TCRdb passed the 5' RACE reads through MiXCR, listing each CDR3 protein once. The data show around 83,000 distinct CDR3 sequences, more than 9% seen once. The sample here was whole blood, taken at baseline. These receptors all come from an adult who was a healthcare worker with PCR-confirmed SARS-CoV-2 infection or an uninfected control (not recorded which).

The chain recombines TRBV6-5 with TRBJ2-2; 10 positions match TRBD1. The length of the CDR3 is 14 residues. Trimming cost V 6 bases and J 4 bases; bases outside gene matches: 2. CDR1 MNHEY and CDR2 SVGAGI come from the germline V gene. CDR3 region: CASRRTGGTGELFF. The CDR3, as DNA: TGTGCCAGCAGACGGACAGGGGGCACCGGGGAGCTGTTTTTT.

Ten or more counts support this clonotype. This chain links TRBV11-2 with TRBJ1-3; D not certain. The CDR3 loop spans 15 amino acids. V was shortened by 5 bases and J by 4 bases, with 15 bases between the two germline ends. CDR1 and CDR2 (germline): SGHAT, FQNNGV. CDR3 region: CASSQLGETGNTIYF. The CDR3 region has the DNA TGTGCCAGCAGCCAGTTGGGAGAGACGGGAAACACCATATATTTT.

The V call is TRBV3-1, the J call TRBJ1-1; D might be TRBD1 (6 bases). The CDR3 has 14 residues. V was shortened by 4 bases and J by 1 base, with 10 bases between the two germline ends. Germline V gene sequence: CDR1 LGHDT, CDR2 YNNKEL (reference sequence). The DNA of the CDR3 is TGTGCCAGCAGCCGCCAACAGGGGAACACTGAAGCTTTCTTT. Translated: CASSRQQGNTEAFF.

This clonotype was counted only a few times. The CDR3 region is CSAPQREGTDTQYF. DNA for the CDR3: TGCAGTGCTCCACAGCGGGAGGGGACAGATACGCAGTATTTT. The V gene is TRBV20-1, the J gene TRBJ2-3, with 10 bases that match TRBD2. The CDR3 loop spans 14 amino acids. J gave up 3 bases and V 5 bases, and 5 bases lay outside the gene matches. Looked up from germline, CDR1 is DFQATT and CDR2 is SNEGSKA (reference sequence).

J is TRBJ1-6 and V is TRBV7-9, with D uncertain. This CDR3 is 14 amino acids long. Germline CDR1 is SEHNR and CDR2 is FQNEAQ (reference sequence). V shed 5 bases and J shed 3 bases, with 8 bases lying between them. CDR3 region: CASSTDGYNSPLHF. The CDR3 region has the DNA TGTGCCAGCAGCACGGACGGCTATAATTCACCCCTCCACTTT.

This clonotype was seen at least ten times. The chain uses TRBV2 and TRBJ2-1, with TRBD2 matching over 10 bases. Germline V gene sequence: CDR1 SNHLY, CDR2 FYNNEI. The CDR3 has 15 residues. V dropped 9 bases and J dropped 3; count of bases not matched to a gene: 8. CDR3 nucleotide sequence: TGTGCCAGTAGAGCTCTAGCGGGAGACTACAATGAGCAGTTCTTC. Protein: CASRALAGDYNEQFF.

The table lists this clonotype with many counts. The genes are TRBV28 and TRBJ2-4, with D perhaps matching TRBD2 (6 bases). This CDR3 has 17 amino acids. The V gene lost 5 bases and the J gene lost 2 bases, with 19 bases spanning the gap. Germline V gives CDR1 MDHEN, CDR2 SYDVKM. The CDR3 sequence: CASSPSGSGAPKNIQYF. The CDR3, as DNA: TGTGCCAGCAGTCCCTCTGGGTCGGGAGCCCCCAAAAACATTCAGTACTTC.

The chain combines TRBV30 with TRBJ2-5; possibly TRBD1 for D (6 bases). The CDR3 is 13 amino acids. Trimming stripped 2 bases from V and 5 bases from J, with 12 bases between. Germline V gene data show CDR1 as GTSNPN and CDR2 as SVGIG (reference sequence). The CDR3 here is CAWSQGFGETQYF. The CDR3 DNA is TGTGCCTGGAGTCAGGGGTTCGGCGAGACCCAGTACTTC.

The chain is built from TRBV18 and TRBJ2-2, with D possibly matching TRBD1 (5 bases). The CDR3 contains 16 residues. V dropped 4 bases and J dropped 0 bases, with 12 bases sitting between them. From germline, CDR1 is KGHSH and CDR2 LQKENI. The DNA of the CDR3 is TGTGCCAGCTCACTAAATGCAGGGACGAACACCGGGGAGCTGTTTTTT. Translating it yields CASSLNAGTNTGELFF. The full variable domain, rest sourced from reference TRBV18 and TRBJ2-2, is NAGVMQNPRHLVRRRGQEARLRCSPMKGHSHVYWYRQLPEEGLKFMVYLQKENIIDESGMPKERFSAEFPKEGPSILRIQQVVRGDSAAYFCASSLNAGTNTGELFFGEGSRLTVL.

J is TRBJ2-5 and V is TRBV10-3; 12 bases align to TRBD2. The CDR3 runs to 16 residues. Germline CDR1 and CDR2: ENHRY and SYGVKD. J gave up 1 base and V 5 bases, and 5 bases lay outside the gene matches. CDR3: CAISKTSGGTQETQYF. The CDR3 coding sequence is TGTGCCATCAGTAAAACTAGCGGGGGGACCCAAGAGACCCAGTACTTC.

The chain couples TRBV28 to TRBJ1-3; D is possibly TRBD1 (5 bases). CDR1 and CDR2 (germline): MDHEN, SYDVKM. This CDR3 is 14 amino acids long. Trimming stripped 3 bases from V and 5 bases from J, with 11 bases between. CDR3: CASSFGTPRNTIYF. CDR3 nucleotide sequence: TGTGCCAGCAGTTTCGGGACCCCGAGAAACACCATATATTTT.

This clonotype has just a few counts. The V gene is TRBV5-1, the J gene TRBJ2-7; D may be TRBD1 or TRBD2 (5 bases each). The CDR3 length is 14 residues. CDR1 is SGHRS, CDR2 YFSETQ, per germline. V was cut by 1 base and J by 1 base, with 9 bases left in between. CDR3 region: CASSLTEGSYEQYF. The CDR3 DNA reads TGCGCCAGCAGCTTGACAGAGGGGTCCTACGAGCAGTACTTC. The variable domain in full, with the rest retrieved from reference TRBV5-1 and TRBJ2-7, is KAGVTQTPRYLIKTRGQQVTLSCSPISGHRSVSWYQQTPGQGLQFLFEYFSETQRNKGNFPGRFSGRQFSNSRSEMNVSTLELGDSALYLCASSLTEGSYEQYFGPGTRLTVT.

This clonotype was found many times. V gene TRBV13 combines with J gene TRBJ2-7; D not resolved. V shed 1 base and J shed 2 bases, with 6 bases lying between them. The CDR3 spans 13 residues. CDR1 and CDR2 from the germline V gene are PRHDT and FYEKMQ (reference sequence). The CDR3 loop reads CASSLDGAYEQYF. DNA of the CDR3: TGTGCCAGCAGCTTAGATGGGGCCTACGAGCAGTACTTC.

The chain links TRBV20-1 to TRBJ2-3, with no clear D. The CDR3 extends over 14 amino acids. V lost 3 bases to trimming and J lost 4 bases, with 14 bases between them. Germline CDR1 is DFQATT and CDR2 is SNEGSKA (reference sequence). CDR3 sequence: CSARGPVRADTQYF. As DNA, the CDR3 is TGCAGTGCTAGGGGCCCGGTCCGCGCAGATACGCAGTATTTT.

There are many counts of this clonotype. V gene TRBV6-2 or TRBV6-3 combines with J gene TRBJ2-1; D is possibly TRBD1 (6 bases). The CDR3 is made up of 17 amino acids. Germline values: CDR1 MNHEY, CDR2 SVGEGT. Trimming took off 1 base at V and 5 bases at J, with 18 bases between the two ends. The CDR3 nucleotides are TGTGCCAGCAGTTACTTGATCGGACAGATTGAAGACAATGAGCAGTTCTTC. The encoded protein is CASSYLIGQIEDNEQFF.

Only a few counts were recorded for this clonotype. The rearrangement uses TRBV5-1 and TRBJ1-1; D is perhaps TRBD1 (5 bases). The CDR3 length is 14 residues. The germline V and J ends were trimmed by 0 bases and 0 bases, with 6 bases remaining between them. Per germline, CDR1 SGHRS and CDR2 YFSETQ. The CDR3 region has the DNA TGCGCCAGCAGCTTGGAACAGGTGAACACTGAAGCTTTCTTT. It is translated as CASSLEQVNTEAFF.

This clonotype was detected ten times or more. CDR3 nucleotides: TGTGCCAGCAGCTTAGTCGGGACAGGGGGCTGGACCGGGGAGCTGTTTTTT. It is translated as CASSLVGTGGWTGELFF. V usage is TRBV7-9 and J usage is TRBJ2-2, with 12 bases aligning to TRBD1. CDR1 and CDR2 from the germline V gene are SEHNR and FQNEAQ (reference sequence). The CDR3 is 17 amino acids. V shed 1 base, J shed 5 bases, and the junction held 5 bases outside the gene matches.

This clonotype showed up just a few times. The V and J genes are TRBV4-2 and TRBJ1-3; D possibly corresponds to TRBD1 (6 bases). The germline V and J ends were trimmed by 0 bases and 4 bases, with 16 bases remaining between them. Per the germline V gene, CDR1 is LGHNA and CDR2 is YNFKEQ. The length of the CDR3 is 17 residues. CDR3 DNA sequence: TGTGCCAGCAGCCAAGATGAGATAGGGGGAAGGGGAAACACCATATATTTT. Its protein is CASSQDEIGGRGNTIYF.

This clonotype was seen a few times. The V call is TRBV5-1, the J call TRBJ2-2; D not certain. V lost 4 bases to trimming and J lost 7 bases, with 11 bases between them. The CDR3 consists of 13 residues. Germline V gene data show CDR1 as SGHRS and CDR2 as YFSETQ. The CDR3 region is CASSPLPGGELFF. CDR3 nucleotide sequence: TGCGCCAGCAGCCCACTGCCGGGCGGGGAGCTGTTTTTT. The full variable domain, in which reference TRBV5-1 and TRBJ2-2 provide the parts outside the CDR3, is KAGVTQTPRYLIKTRGQQVTLSCSPISGHRSVSWYQQTPGQGLQFLFEYFSETQRNKGNFPGRFSGRQFSNSRSEMNVSTLELGDSALYLCASSPLPGGELFFGEGSRLTVL.

This sequence joins TRBV7-9 and TRBJ2-3; 7 nucleotides agree with TRBD2. Trimming took 5 bases from V and 2 from J; bases not matched to a gene: 10. This CDR3 region has 16 residues. Per germline, CDR1 SEHNR and CDR2 FQNEAQ (reference sequence). Here the CDR3 reads CASSPREGAFTDTQYF. The CDR3 DNA reads as TGTGCCAGCAGCCCGAGGGAGGGAGCCTTCACAGATACGCAGTATTTT.

This clonotype was seen a handful of times. The rearrangement links TRBV12-3 or TRBV12-4 to TRBJ2-7, with TRBD2 as a possible D gene (5 bases). V dropped 4 bases and J dropped 3 bases, with 7 bases sitting between them. The CDR3 sequence is 12 residues long. The CDR3 nucleotides are TGTGCCAGCAGTTCCGGGATCTACGAGCAGTACTTC. Protein product: CASSSGIYEQYF.

This clonotype was observed at least ten times. This sequence joins TRBV20-1 and TRBJ2-6, with 10 bases matching TRBD2. The CDR3 runs 19 residues. CDR1 and CDR2 from the germline V gene are DFQATT and SNEGSKA (reference sequence). V lost 0 bases to trimming and J lost 0 bases; unmatched junction nucleotides: 8. CDR3: CSARDGTSAKSSGANVLTF. The CDR3 bases are TGCAGTGCTAGAGATGGGACTAGCGCGAAGAGCTCTGGGGCCAACGTCCTGACTTTC.

This clonotype has at least ten counts. V is TRBV5-4 and J is TRBJ2-1; 8 bases map to TRBD2. The CDR3 is 13 residues long. Trimming took 4 bases from V and 12 from J; bases not matched to a gene: 9. CDR1 and CDR2 (germline): SGHNT, YYREEE (reference sequence). CDR3 in DNA: TGTGCCAGCAGCATTAGCGGGATGGGAGGGCAGTTCTTC. Its translation is CASSISGMGGQFF. The full variable domain, rest sourced from reference TRBV5-4 and TRBJ2-1, is ETGVTQSPTHLIKTRGQQVTLRCSSQSGHNTVSWYQQALGQGPQFIFQYYREEENGRGNFPPRFSGLQFPNYSSELNVNALELDDSALYLCASSISGMGGQFFGPGTRLTVL.

This clonotype has a handful of counts. The chain combines TRBV27 with TRBJ2-7; TRBD1 might be the D (6 bases). The CDR3 loop spans 14 amino acids. Germline V gene lookup returns CDR1 MNHEY and CDR2 SMNVEV (reference sequence). V was clipped by 5 bases and J by 6 bases, with 17 bases between them. CDR3 sequence (DNA): TGTGCCAGCAGTCCCATAAATCAGGGGAGCGAGCAGTACTTC. Its protein is CASSPINQGSEQYF.

The J gene is TRBJ1-2, the V gene TRBV28; TRBD1 agrees at 8 bases. In germline, CDR1 is MDHEN, CDR2 SYDVKM. V shed 2 bases, J shed 3 bases, and the junction held 8 bases outside the gene matches. The CDR3 spans 16 residues. The CDR3 nucleotides are TGTGCCAGCAGTTTAGTATCGGACAGGGAAGACTATGGCTACACCTTC. This encodes CASSLVSDREDYGYTF.

The genes are TRBV7-9 and TRBJ2-4; D is uncertain. The germline V gene has CDR1 SEHNR and CDR2 FQNEAQ (reference sequence). The CDR3 extends over 15 amino acids. V shed 2 bases and J shed 0 bases, with 8 bases lying between them. The CDR3 spells CASSLSGPAKNIQYF. CDR3 DNA sequence: TGTGCCAGCAGCTTAAGTGGGCCAGCCAAAAACATTCAGTACTTC.